Described below is a single T cell receptor beta chain sequence and its context. The sample is drawn from a study of T cells after yellow fever vaccination. Trimming cost V 7 bases and J 10 bases, with 11 bases left between them. The CDR3 is 11 residues long. Germline V gene lookup returns CDR1 LGHNT and CDR2 FRNRAP. TCRdb fed the 5' RACE reads into MiXCR, producing one record per CDR3 protein. The table lists under 550,000 distinct CDR3 sequences, roughly 22% of them singletons, with approximately 16% in the top ten. This receptor was obtained from a man younger than 35 who received the YFV17D yellow fever vaccine. The V call is TRBV12-5, the J call TRBJ2-1; tentatively, D is TRBD1 (5 bases). The sequencing used PBMCs, collected roughly 20 days after the first yellow fever vaccination. The DNA of the CDR3 is TGTGCTAGTGCGCCCTCAGGGGAGCAGTTCTTC. This encodes CASAPSGEQFF.